The 27 T cell receptor beta chains listed next were all sequenced from one sample in a study of human T cells and chemical hapten exposure. Documented time point: pre-sensitization, week 0. Treatment defined: therapeutic diphenylcyclopropenone sensitization with weekly scalp DPC. TCRdb passed the RACE reads through MiXCR, listing each CDR3 protein once. The sample records approximately 370,000 distinct CDR3 sequences, roughly 6% being singletons. This material consisted of whole blood, taken in connection with sensitization to the hapten diphenylcyclopropenone (DPC). The receptors come from a woman aged 18-29 years with alopecia areata. Some clones in this sample may be carry-over from other donors' samples.

This sequence joins TRBV7-9 and TRBJ1-5; TRBD1 agrees at 10 bases. The CDR3 covers 16 residues. V lost 0 bases to trimming and J lost 7 bases; unmatched junction nucleotides: 6. Germline V lookup: CDR1 SEHNR, CDR2 FQNEAQ (reference sequence). CDR3 DNA: TGTGCCAGCAGCTTAGCTTCGATGGGACAGGGGCAGCCCCAGCATTTT. Its protein is CASSLASMGQGQPQHF.

This chain connects TRBV4-3 to TRBJ2-3; D is ambiguous. Between the trimmed V and J ends, which lost 4 bases and 4 bases, there was a span of 6 bases. Germline loops: CDR1 LGHNA, CDR2 YSLEER. The CDR3 sequence is 12 residues long. CDR3 sequence (DNA): TGCGCCAGCAGCCGTCAGGCAGATACGCAGTATTTT. This gives the protein CASSRQADTQYF.

This chain links TRBV7-9 with TRBJ2-1, with 9 bases aligning to TRBD2. Losses at the gene ends were 4 bases for V and 5 bases for J; bases not matched to a gene: 9. This CDR3 comprises 16 residues. Per the germline V gene, CDR1 is SEHNR and CDR2 is FQNEAQ (reference sequence). The CDR3 DNA reads TGTGCCAGCAGCTCGTTCTTAGCGGGGGTCAACAATGAGCAGTTCTTC. Translating it yields CASSSFLAGVNNEQFF.

This clonotype was seen repeatedly, ten times or more. The rearrangement links TRBV5-6 to TRBJ1-1, with 9 bases identical to TRBD1. J gave up 1 base and V 3 bases, and 4 bases lay outside the gene matches. The CDR3 has 15 amino acids. From germline, CDR1 is SGHDT and CDR2 YYEEEE. The CDR3 loop is CASSWGTGTNTEAFF. CDR3 nucleotide sequence: TGTGCCAGCAGCTGGGGGACAGGGACGAACACTGAAGCTTTCTTT.

This clonotype was seen ten or more times. This chain links TRBV12-5 with TRBJ1-1, with 9 bases matching TRBD1. The CDR3 has 18 residues. Losses at the gene ends were 1 base for V and 1 base for J; bases not matched to a gene: 10. The V gene's germline CDR1 is LGHNT and CDR2 FRNRAP. As DNA, the CDR3 is TGTGCTAGTGGTTTGGCCCTGCTCGGGACAGGGAAGAACACTGAAGCTTTCTTT. Protein product: CASGLALLGTGKNTEAFF. Variable domain in full (rest from reference TRBV12-5 and TRBJ1-1): DARVTQTPRHKVTEMGQEVTMRCQPILGHNTVFWYRQTMMQGLELLAYFRNRAPLDDSGMPKDRFSAEMPDATLATLKIQPSEPRDSAVYFCASGLALLGTGKNTEAFFGQGTRLTVV.

In its sample, this clonotype was seen many times. The rearrangement uses TRBV28 and TRBJ2-7; the D gene could be TRBD1 or TRBD2 (6 bases each). The CDR3 has 15 residues. The V end lost 5 bases, the J end lost 3 bases, and 17 bases lay between the germline ends. The V gene's germline CDR1 is MDHEN and CDR2 SYDVKM. The CDR3 sequence: CASSPPQGGSYEQYF. In DNA form, the CDR3 reads TGTGCCAGCAGTCCCCCACAGGGAGGCAGCTACGAGCAGTACTTC.

The V gene is TRBV6-5, the J gene TRBJ1-1; D is unclear. Trimming removed 6 bases at V and 1 base at J, with 12 bases between. CDR3 size: 14 residues. Per the germline V gene, CDR1 is MNHEY and CDR2 is SVGAGI. The CDR3 sequence is CASRYTRTNTEAFF. In DNA, the CDR3 is TGTGCCAGCAGGTATACCCGGACGAACACTGAAGCTTTCTTT.

This chain joins TRBV2 and TRBJ2-1; 12 nucleotides match TRBD1. CDR3 size: 16 residues. The ends lost 3 bases at V and 5 bases at J; junction bases unmatched: 5. Germline V lookup: CDR1 SNHLY, CDR2 FYNNEI. The CDR3 protein is CASSDGTGGPNNEQFF. The CDR3 DNA sequence: TGTGCCAGCAGTGATGGGACAGGGGGCCCCAACAATGAGCAGTTCTTC.

The CDR3 sequence is CASSPQEVRADEQFF. The CDR3 DNA sequence: TGTGCCAGCTCCCCCCAGGAGGTCCGGGCCGATGAGCAGTTCTTC. This chain connects TRBV18 to TRBJ2-1; possibly TRBD2 for D (5 bases). This CDR3 spans 15 amino acids. Germline CDR1 KGHSH, CDR2 LQKENI. V lost 6 bases to trimming and J lost 8 bases, with 20 bases between them. The variable domain in full, with the rest retrieved from reference TRBV18 and TRBJ2-1, is NAGVMQNPRHLVRRRGQEARLRCSPMKGHSHVYWYRQLPEEGLKFMVYLQKENIIDESGMPKERFSAEFPKEGPSILRIQQVVRGDSAAYFCASSPQEVRADEQFFGPGTRLTVL.

In its sample, this clonotype was seen a few times. The J gene is TRBJ1-2, the V gene TRBV18; D is undetermined. The CDR3 totals 13 residues. The V end was cut by 4 bases, the J end by 4 bases, with 10 bases between. CDR1 is KGHSH, CDR2 LQKENI, per germline. CDR3 sequence: CASSQDGVYGYTF. Here the CDR3 DNA reads TGTGCCAGCTCACAAGACGGGGTCTATGGCTACACCTTC.

This clonotype was counted at least ten times. The chain has TRBV6-2 or TRBV6-3 and TRBJ1-6; 9 nucleotides align to TRBD1. The CDR3 length is 16 residues. CDR1 and CDR2 (germline): MNHEY, SVGEGT. V was pared by 6 bases and J by 7 bases, with 10 bases of the junction left unmatched. The CDR3: CASRPQGARKNSPLHF. CDR3 sequence (DNA): TGTGCCAGCAGACCACAGGGGGCTCGAAAGAATTCACCCCTCCACTTT.

This clonotype has at least ten counts. The rearrangement links TRBV7-2 to TRBJ1-5, with 8 bases fitting TRBD1. V trimming: 6 bases; J trimming: 5 bases; junction bases outside the gene matches: 6. CDR1 and CDR2 (germline): SGHTA, FQGNSA. This CDR3 has 14 residues. CDR3 nucleotides: TGTGCCAGCAGACTTCCGGGACAGGATCAGCCCCAGCATTTT. It is translated as CASRLPGQDQPQHF.

This clonotype was observed many times. The rearrangement uses TRBV27 and TRBJ1-1; 10 bases line up with TRBD1. Germline loops: CDR1 MNHEY, CDR2 SMNVEV (reference sequence). V lost 5 bases and J lost 6; bases outside the gene matches: 3. This CDR3 has 13 residues. The CDR3 spells CASSPGQGPEAFF. The CDR3 nucleotides are TGTGCCAGCAGTCCGGGACAGGGGCCTGAAGCTTTCTTT.

The V gene is TRBV7-2, the J gene TRBJ1-4, with TRBD1 matching 7 bases. Unmatched junction bases numbered 0, after V lost 1 base and J lost 1 base. Germline V CDR1 and CDR2: SGHTA, FQGNSA. The CDR3 is 15 residues long. CDR3 sequence: CASSLDRGTNEKLFF. CDR3 DNA sequence: TGTGCCAGCAGCTTAGACAGGGGAACTAATGAAAAACTGTTTTTT. The full variable domain, its missing parts supplied by reference TRBV7-2 and TRBJ1-4, is GAGVSQSPSNKVTEKGKDVELRCDPISGHTALYWYRQSLGQGLEFLIYFQGNSAPDKSGLPSDRFSAERTGGSVSTLTIQRTQQEDSAVYLCASSLDRGTNEKLFFGSGTQLSVL.

This clonotype was recorded a few times. The CDR3 spells CASSSWKRALYEQYF. CDR3 DNA sequence: TGTGCCAGCAGTTCCTGGAAGCGGGCCCTCTACGAGCAGTACTTC. The chain couples TRBV28 to TRBJ2-7; TRBD2 is a possible D gene (6 bases). V shed 4 bases and J shed 3 bases, with 16 bases lying between them. The germline CDR1 and CDR2 sequences are MDHEN and SYDVKM. CDR3 length: 15 residues.

This clonotype was detected a few times. This rearrangement joins TRBV29-1 to TRBJ2-3; 7 positions match TRBD1. The CDR3 totals 14 residues. Germline V lookup: CDR1 SQVTM, CDR2 ANQGSEA. The V segment lost 5 bases and the J segment 4 bases; nucleotides outside the gene matches: 9. The CDR3 reads CSVLWDSQSDTQYF. The DNA for the CDR3 is TGCAGCGTTTTGTGGGACAGCCAGTCAGATACGCAGTATTTT.

This clonotype was counted only a few times. The rearrangement joins TRBV11-2 to TRBJ2-5; TRBD2 matches 13 bases. Germline-derived CDR1 and CDR2 are SGHAT and FQNNGV. The CDR3 runs to 17 residues. Trimming at V came to 4 bases and at J to 3 bases, leaving 8 bases not matched to a gene. The CDR3 spells CASSSERTSGGEETQYF. CDR3 nucleotide sequence: TGTGCCAGCAGCTCCGAACGCACTAGCGGGGGGGAAGAGACCCAGTACTTC.

The chain couples TRBV6-2 or TRBV6-3 to TRBJ2-4; 10 bases agree with TRBD2. V was pared by 7 bases and J by 6 bases, with 3 bases of the junction left unmatched. CDR1 is MNHEY and CDR2 is SVGEGT in the germline V gene. CDR3 length: 13 amino acids. The CDR3 DNA sequence: TGTGCCAGCAAACGACTAGCGGGAAACATTCAGTACTTC. Translating gives CASKRLAGNIQYF.

This clonotype was detected ten times or more. The chain is built from TRBV7-8 and TRBJ1-2, with D possibly TRBD1 on 6 matching bases. The CDR3 consists of 19 residues. The germline CDR1 and CDR2 sequences are SGHVS and FQNEAQ. The germline V and J ends were trimmed by 5 bases and 4 bases, with 29 bases remaining between them. CDR3 nucleotide sequence: TGTGCCAGCAGCGCAGACAGGCTTGCAAACCTAATAACCCTCTATGGCTACACCTTC. The encoded protein is CASSADRLANLITLYGYTF.

This clonotype was recorded at least ten times. The chain combines TRBV18 with TRBJ1-2; possibly TRBD1 for D (6 bases). Germline V gene sequence: CDR1 KGHSH, CDR2 LQKENI. CDR3 size: 14 residues. With 4 bases removed from V and 1 base from J, the gap between germline ends came to 10 bases. Written as DNA, the CDR3 is TGTGCCAGCTCACGGACAGTGATTAACTATGGCTACACCTTC. The encoded protein is CASSRTVINYGYTF.

This clonotype was counted many times. The chain joins TRBV4-3 to TRBJ1-6, with D possibly matching TRBD1 (5 bases). Germline CDR1 LGHNA, CDR2 YSLEER. V gave up 0 bases and J gave up 7 bases, with 13 bases separating them. CDR3 size: 16 residues. The CDR3 spells CASSQDIRQGNSPLHF. DNA of the CDR3: TGCGCCAGCAGCCAAGATATCAGGCAGGGCAATTCACCCCTCCACTTT.

This clonotype was found a few times. The V and J genes are TRBV5-1 and TRBJ1-2, with D possibly matching TRBD1 (5 bases). Germline V gene data show CDR1 as SGHRS and CDR2 as YFSETQ. The CDR3 spans 14 residues. The V end was cut by 1 base, the J end by 7 bases, with 14 bases between. Here the CDR3 DNA reads TGCGCCAGCAGCTTGAACGGGAATGGGGCTGGCTACACCTTC. Residues: CASSLNGNGAGYTF.

The V and J genes are TRBV3-1 and TRBJ2-3, with unresolved D. V lost 2 bases and J lost 5, with 5 bases in between. This CDR3 contains 12 residues. Germline V gene data show CDR1 as LGHDT and CDR2 as YNNKEL (reference sequence). The DNA for the CDR3 is TGTGCCAGCAGCCAAACAAAAGATACGCAGTATTTT. Translation: CASSQTKDTQYF.

The V gene is TRBV7-9, the J gene TRBJ1-6; D unclear. The V end lost 10 bases, the J end lost 5 bases, and 18 bases lay between the germline ends. This CDR3 contains 15 residues. CDR1 is SEHNR, CDR2 FQNEAQ, per germline (reference sequence). The CDR3 DNA reads TGTGCCACACAGCCTTCCCGCAAAAATAATTCACCCCTCCACTTT. It yields the protein CATQPSRKNNSPLHF.

This clonotype showed up many times. The chain links TRBV11-1 to TRBJ2-1; TRBD2 agrees at 11 bases. The V gene end was trimmed by 3 bases and the J gene end by 8 bases; junction bases not matched to a gene: 9. CDR3 size: 16 residues. Germline CDR1 SGHAT, CDR2 FQDESV (reference sequence). The CDR3 DNA is TGTGCCAGCAGCTTTGGTAGCGGGGGGGCCGAGGATGAGCAGTTCTTC. It translates to CASSFGSGGAEDEQFF.

This clonotype was detected many times. The chain uses TRBV6-2 or TRBV6-3 and TRBJ2-7, with D maybe TRBD2 (6 bases). From germline, CDR1 is MNHEY and CDR2 SVGEGT. Between the trimmed V and J ends, which lost 6 bases and 0 bases, there was a span of 24 bases. The CDR3 spans 18 residues. The CDR3 protein is CASRDRQSRDFYSYEQYF. The CDR3 DNA sequence: TGTGCCAGCAGGGATCGACAGAGCAGGGACTTCTACTCCTACGAGCAGTACTTC.

V is TRBV14 and J is TRBJ2-6; D unresolved. V was pared by 6 bases and J by 1 base, with 4 bases between. CDR3 size: 13 residues. Germline-derived CDR1 and CDR2 are SGHDN and FVKESK. The CDR3 sequence is CASRWSGANVLTF. In nucleotides, the CDR3 is TGTGCCAGCAGGTGGTCTGGGGCCAACGTCCTGACTTTC.